Listed below are T cell receptor beta chains from one sample, sequenced in a study of blood T cell repertoires in COVID-19. This table comes from immunoSEQ multiplex PCR, and its TCRdb copy is limited to in-frame clones, with some not included. The sample records 55,000 to 65,000 clones, more than 75% being singletons. The specimen was peripheral blood. Receptor source: a man in his sixties with active or convalescent COVID-19. CDR3s include the opening cysteine and the closing phenylalanine or tryptophan. The D gene is left open where the match is weak. Part of the rows lack a size; the others show once, few, many or a class for expanded clones.

TRBV2,TRBD1,-,13,TRBJ1-5,TGTGCCAGCTGCGGGACAGGGGGCTCGCCCCAGCATTTT,CASCGTGGSPQHF
TRBV19,-,-,12,TRBJ1-2,TGTGCCAGTAGTATTTCCAGCTATGGCTACACCTTC,CASSISSYGYTF
TRBV7-2,TRBD1,-,13,TRBJ1-1,TGTGCCAGTTCGGGACAGCAGAACACTGAAGCTTTCTTT,CASSGQQNTEAFF
TRBV12-5,-,-,14,TRBJ1-2,TGTGCTAGTGGTCCACCGGGACATACAGTTGGCTACACCTTC,CASGPPGHTVGYTF
TRBV28,TRBD1,-,13,TRBJ1-5,TGTGCCAGCAGGCCAGGGGGCACTCAGCCCCAGCATTTT,CASRPGGTQPQHF
TRBV7-2,-,-,15,TRBJ2-2,TGTGCCAGCAGCTTAGGACTCAAGGACACCGGGGAGCTGTTTTTT,CASSLGLKDTGELFF
TRBV6-5,TRBD1,-,14,TRBJ1-1,TGTGCCAGCACCTCCCGACAGGGCGGAACTGAAGCTTTCTTT,CASTSRQGGTEAFF
TRBV7-2,-,-,15,TRBJ2-6,TGTGCCAGCAGCTGGCCACGAACTGGGGCCAACGTCCTGACTTTC,CASSWPRTGANVLTF
TRBV7-9,TRBD1,-,14,TRBJ1-2,TGTGCCAGCAGCTTAGGGACAGGAACCTATGGCTACACCTTC,CASSLGTGTYGYTF
TRBV11-3,-,-,17,TRBJ1-4,TGTGCCAGCAGCTTAGAGGTGGTACAGACAACTAATGAAAAACTGTTTTTT,CASSLEVVQTTNEKLFF
TRBV27,-,-,14,TRBJ2-3,TGTGCCAGCGCCACGACAATTAGCACAGATACGCAGTATTTT,CASATTISTDTQYF
TRBV5-1,-,few,13,TRBJ2-7,TGCGCCAGCAGCTTAACAGGAGACTACGAGCAGTACTTC,CASSLTGDYEQYF
TRBV2,TRBD2,few,19,TRBJ2-1,TGTGCCAGCAGTGAAAGACTAGCGGGAGGGTTAAGCTCCTACAATGAGCAGTTCTTC,CASSERLAGGLSSYNEQFF
TRBV5-1,-,-,13,TRBJ1-1,TGCGCCAGCAGCTTGAGGTCAGGGAATGAAGCTTTCTTT,CASSLRSGNEAFF
TRBV30,-,-,14,TRBJ2-1,TGTGCCTGGAAGCCGGGGGACGCCTACAATGAGCAGTTCTTC,CAWKPGDAYNEQFF
TRBV5-4,TRBD1,-,14,TRBJ2-7,TGTGCCAGCAGCGGGAAGGGGGCTAAGTACGAGCAGTACTTC,CASSGKGAKYEQYF
TRBV4-1,-,-,16,TRBJ2-7,TGCGCCAGCAGCCAAGACCCAGCGGGCTTCTCCTACGAGCAGTACTTC,CASSQDPAGFSYEQYF
TRBV7-2,TRBD2,-,13,TRBJ2-1,TGTGCCAGCAGCTTGACGGGGGGCAATGAGCAGTTCTTC,CASSLTGGNEQFF